This T cell receptor (beta chain) was captured in a study of beta chain features in type 1 diabetes. Background on the study: There were approximately 100,000,000 sorted cells examined across all samples. Study observations and caveats: Overrepresentation of cells with high TCR expression could result from cDNA sequencing. TCRB CDR3s were moderately but significantly shorter in Type 1 diabetes patients in all four CD4+ subsets.

Germline loops: CDR1 SEHNR, CDR2 FQNEAQ (reference sequence). The germline V and J ends were trimmed by 4 bases and 0 bases, with 12 bases remaining between them. The CDR3 has 15 amino acids. Concerning this clone: Antigen specificity is unknown.

Since all of the isolated RNA was reverse transcribed, expressed TCRB transcripts were what got sequenced. Here immunoSEQ multiplex PCR was the method, and the copy in TCRdb shows in-frame clones only, minus some. The repertoire holds about 260,000 clones, with approximately 25% as singletons. This TCR was recovered from a woman aged 30 to 39 with type 1 diabetes. V usage is TRBV7-9 and J usage is TRBJ1-2, with D possibly TRBD1 on 5 matching bases. The sample taken for sequencing was naive CD4+ T cells from blood. The CDR3 here is CASSSDRPPNYGYTF. DNA for the CDR3: TGTGCCAGCAGCTCCGACAGACCCCCTAACTATGGCTACACCTTC.